These T cell receptor beta chains were read from a single sample in a study of cytomegalovirus exposure and HLA in healthy donors. TCRdb's table, derived via immunoSEQ multiplex PCR, lists solely in-frame clones and lacks some. The sample contains around 250,000 clones, 80% to 85% of which appear only once. Sequenced input: PBMCs. The receptors come from an older woman in good health and CMV-seropositive. CDR3s include the opening cysteine and the closing phenylalanine or tryptophan. The D gene is left open where the match is weak. Where a row states a size, it is once, few, many or the class of an expanded clone; other rows omit it.

J gene: TRBJ2-3
V gene: TRBV2
D gene: TRBD2
clone size: -
CDR3 DNA: TGTGCCAGCAGTCCGATTGGTGCGGGAGTCACAGATACGCAGTATTTT
CDR3 protein: CASSPIGAGVTDTQYF

J gene: TRBJ1-5
V gene: TRBV6-6
D gene: -
clone size: once
CDR3 DNA: TGTGCCATACAGGGTCCCAATCAGCCCCAGCATTTT
CDR3 protein: CAIQGPNQPQHF

J gene: TRBJ2-1
V gene: TRBV28
D gene: TRBD1
clone size: -
CDR3 DNA: TGTGCCAGCAGTCGCCTACAGGGGTTATTGTCTAATGAGCAGTTCTTC
CDR3 protein: CASSRLQGLLSNEQFF

J gene: TRBJ1-1
V gene: TRBV2
D gene: -
clone size: few
CDR3 DNA: TGTGCCAGCAGTGAAGCGACCAGAGCTAGTGAAGCTTTCTTT
CDR3 protein: CASSEATRASEAFF

J gene: TRBJ1-4
V gene: TRBV27
D gene: TRBD1
clone size: once
CDR3 DNA: TGTGCCAGCAGCAACAGGGGAAGGGTTGAAAAACTGTTTTTT
CDR3 protein: CASSNRGRVEKLFF

J gene: TRBJ1-3
V gene: TRBV9
D gene: -
clone size: few
CDR3 DNA: TGTGCCAGCAGCGGCCCGGGGGGACCTGGACCGGGAAACACCATATATTTT
CDR3 protein: CASSGPGGPGPGNTIYF

J gene: TRBJ2-1
V gene: TRBV11-2
D gene: TRBD2
clone size: -
CDR3 DNA: TGTGCCAGCAGTTCCCTGGTACGGACGGGAGGGCCCAACAATGAGCAGTTCTTC
CDR3 protein: CASSSLVRTGGPNNEQFF

J gene: TRBJ2-3
V gene: TRBV6-1
D gene: -
clone size: -
CDR3 DNA: TGTGCCAGCAGTGAAGGCTTACTAACGACAGATACGCAGTATTTT
CDR3 protein: CASSEGLLTTDTQYF

J gene: TRBJ2-3
V gene: TRBV5-1
D gene: TRBD1
clone size: -
CDR3 DNA: TGCGCCAGCAGCTTGAACAGGGGAGTCACAGATACGCAGTATTTT
CDR3 protein: CASSLNRGVTDTQYF

J gene: TRBJ1-1
V gene: TRBV19
D gene: TRBD1
clone size: -
CDR3 DNA: TGTGCCAGTAGGGACAGGACCAGAATGAACACTGAAGCTTTCTTT
CDR3 protein: CASRDRTRMNTEAFF

J gene: TRBJ1-4
V gene: TRBV10-3
D gene: -
clone size: few
CDR3 DNA: TGTGCCATCAGTGATGGCGGGGGGCTTAGTGAAAAACTGTTTTTT
CDR3 protein: CAISDGGGLSEKLFF

J gene: TRBJ2-3
V gene: TRBV18
D gene: TRBD2
clone size: -
CDR3 DNA: TGTGCCAGCTCACTCAAGCGGGGCTTTAGCACAGATACGCAGTATTTT
CDR3 protein: CASSLKRGFSTDTQYF

J gene: TRBJ2-1
V gene: TRBV6-4
D gene: TRBD2
clone size: -
CDR3 DNA: TGTGCCAGCAGTGCAGTGGGACTAGCATCCTACAATGAGCAGTTCTTC
CDR3 protein: CASSAVGLASYNEQFF

J gene: TRBJ1-5
V gene: TRBV4-1
D gene: -
clone size: -
CDR3 DNA: TGCGCCAGCAGCCTAGCCCAGACTCGGAATCAGCCCCAGCATTTT
CDR3 protein: CASSLAQTRNQPQHF

J gene: TRBJ2-7
V gene: TRBV30
D gene: TRBD2
clone size: -
CDR3 DNA: TGTGCCTGGAGCGGGAGCCCCAGCGGGAGGGCGTACGAGCAGTACTTC
CDR3 protein: CAWSGSPSGRAYEQYF

J gene: TRBJ2-7
V gene: TRBV11-2
D gene: -
clone size: once
CDR3 DNA: TGTGCCAGCAGCTCCCGGACAGTCCACGAGCAGTACTTC
CDR3 protein: CASSSRTVHEQYF

J gene: TRBJ1-1
V gene: TRBV9
D gene: -
clone size: -
CDR3 DNA: TGTGCCAGCAGCGACGGGGGTAGGACCACTGAAGCTTTCTTT
CDR3 protein: CASSDGGRTTEAFF

J gene: TRBJ2-7
V gene: TRBV5-1
D gene: -
clone size: -
CDR3 DNA: TGCGCCAGCAGCTTCAGTCAGAGGGACGAGCAGTACTTC
CDR3 protein: CASSFSQRDEQYF

J gene: TRBJ2-1
V gene: TRBV5-6
D gene: -
clone size: -
CDR3 DNA: TGTGCCAGCAGCTTGGGACCTAGGCAGTTCTTC
CDR3 protein: CASSLGPRQFF

J gene: TRBJ2-1
V gene: TRBV7-9
D gene: TRBD1
clone size: -
CDR3 DNA: TGTGCCAGCAGCCCACGACAGGGAACCTACAATGAGCAGTTCTTC
CDR3 protein: CASSPRQGTYNEQFF

J gene: TRBJ1-2
V gene: TRBV19
D gene: TRBD1
clone size: -
CDR3 DNA: TGTGCCAGTAGTATGGGACAGGGGAGTAAGGGCTACACCTTC
CDR3 protein: CASSMGQGSKGYTF

J gene: TRBJ1-2
V gene: TRBV7-9
D gene: TRBD1
clone size: once
CDR3 DNA: TGTGCCAGCAGCTTGGGAGTTTCTGTACAGGGGAGGAATGGCTACACCTTC
CDR3 protein: CASSLGVSVQGRNGYTF

J gene: TRBJ1-2
V gene: TRBV29-1
D gene: TRBD1
clone size: -
CDR3 DNA: TGCAGCGTTGATTATCGACAGGGAAATGGCTACACCTTC
CDR3 protein: CSVDYRQGNGYTF

J gene: TRBJ2-1
V gene: TRBV7-9
D gene: TRBD1
clone size: -
CDR3 DNA: TGTGCCAGCAGTAAGAGGGACAGAGGGAATGAGCAGTTCTTC
CDR3 protein: CASSKRDRGNEQFF

J gene: TRBJ2-1
V gene: TRBV6-4
D gene: TRBD2
clone size: few
CDR3 DNA: TGTGCCAGCAGCCAAACTAGCGGGAGGGGTGTCTCCCCACTAGGTGAGCAGTTCTTC
CDR3 protein: CASSQTSGRGVSPLGEQFF

J gene: TRBJ1-5
V gene: TRBV27
D gene: -
clone size: -
CDR3 DNA: TGTGCCAGCAGTTTATCCAGGGGCGGACAGCCCCAGCATTTT
CDR3 protein: CASSLSRGGQPQHF

J gene: TRBJ1-5
V gene: TRBV30
D gene: TRBD1
clone size: -
CDR3 DNA: TGTGCCTGGAGTGTAAGACAGGGGAATCAGCCCCAGCATTTT
CDR3 protein: CAWSVRQGNQPQHF

J gene: TRBJ2-7
V gene: TRBV5-1
D gene: TRBD2
clone size: -
CDR3 DNA: TGCGCCAGCAGCCCAGGGACTAGCCTTGGGGAGCAGTACTTC
CDR3 protein: CASSPGTSLGEQYF

J gene: TRBJ1-1
V gene: TRBV2
D gene: -
clone size: -
CDR3 DNA: TGTGCCAGCAGCGCGCTCGTCGGTCAGGCGAACACTGAAGCTTTCTTT
CDR3 protein: CASSALVGQANTEAFF

J gene: TRBJ2-1
V gene: TRBV27
D gene: -
clone size: -
CDR3 DNA: TGTGCCAGCCGTACCGGTGGGGGCGCCCATGAGCAGTTCTTC
CDR3 protein: CASRTGGGAHEQFF

J gene: TRBJ2-3
V gene: TRBV19
D gene: -
clone size: -
CDR3 DNA: TGTGCCAGTAGCCAACCTCGGGGCACAGATACGCAGTATTTT
CDR3 protein: CASSQPRGTDTQYF

J gene: TRBJ1-5
V gene: TRBV5-6
D gene: TRBD1
clone size: -
CDR3 DNA: TGTGCCAGCAGCCGCGACAGGGGGGCCCAGCATTTT
CDR3 protein: CASSRDRGAQHF

J gene: TRBJ2-1
V gene: TRBV10-1
D gene: TRBD2
clone size: -
CDR3 DNA: TGCGCCAGCAGTGAGTCGGAGGGACTAGCGGGATGGAATGAGCAGTTCTTC
CDR3 protein: CASSESEGLAGWNEQFF

J gene: TRBJ2-7
V gene: TRBV5-1
D gene: -
clone size: -
CDR3 DNA: TGCGCCAGCAGCCTCGATGGGACTCGAGCCTACGAGCAGTACTTC
CDR3 protein: CASSLDGTRAYEQYF

J gene: TRBJ1-1
V gene: TRBV5-5
D gene: -
clone size: -
CDR3 DNA: TGTGCCAGCAGCTTGTATGGGGAGGGCACTGAAGCTTTCTTT
CDR3 protein: CASSLYGEGTEAFF